Listed below are T cell receptor beta chains from one sample, sequenced in a study of beta chain features in type 1 diabetes. Using immunoSEQ multiplex PCR, the repertoire was profiled, and TCRdb retains in-frame clones only, with some absent. The repertoire holds 200,000 to 250,000 clones, with roughly 30% as singletons. Sequencing was performed on central memory CD4+ T cells from blood. Receptor source: a man aged 30 to 39 in good health. CDR3s include the opening cysteine and the closing phenylalanine or tryptophan. A D gene is named only where the DNA matches it firmly. Rows give clone size only sometimes, using once, few, many, or a class for an expanded clone.

few,TRBJ1-1,TRBV30,NA,TGTGCCTGGGGGGGAACAGGAAGGGGCACTGAAGCTTTCTTT,CAWGGTGRGTEAFF
NA,TRBJ2-7,TRBV29-1,TRBD1,TGCAGCGTTGAAGGACAGGGTAGCGAGCAGTACTTC,CSVEGQGSEQYF
few,TRBJ2-2,TRBV12-5,NA,TGTGCTAGTGCCCCCCATGGGCCTCGCCGACTCACCGGGGAGCTGTTTTTT,CASAPHGPRRLTGELFF
NA,TRBJ2-1,TRBV20-1,NA,TGCAGTGCTAGCCCAAACAATGAGCAGTTCTTC,CSASPNNEQFF
NA,TRBJ2-3,TRBV19,TRBD2,TGTGCCAGTAGTGACGGGGGGACTCCTGGGCGGGCAGATACGCAGTATTTT,CASSDGGTPGRADTQYF
many,TRBJ1-2,TRBV2,NA,TGTGCCAGCAGTGAATTTGTGGGGCATGGCTACACCTTC,CASSEFVGHGYTF
NA,TRBJ2-1,TRBV19,TRBD2,TGTGCCAGTAGTGTCGGGACTAGCGGGGGTTACAATGAGCAGTTCTTC,CASSVGTSGGYNEQFF
NA,TRBJ2-7,TRBV27,NA,TGTGCCAGCAGTTTTTCTGCAGGTTCTACCTACGAGCAGTACTTC,CASSFSAGSTYEQYF
many,TRBJ2-5,TRBV7-2,NA,TGTGCCAGCAGCTTGTACGAGACCCAGTACTTC,CASSLYETQYF
few,TRBJ2-5,TRBV11-2,NA,TGTGCCAGCAGCTTCGGTCCAGGGATAAGGGAGACCCAGTACTTC,CASSFGPGIRETQYF
few,TRBJ2-1,TRBV20-1,NA,TGCAGTGCTAGAGACTACAATGAGCAGTTCTTC,CSARDYNEQFF
NA,TRBJ1-1,TRBV7-2,NA,TGTGCCAGCAGCTTAGGTCAGAACACTGAAGCTTTCTTT,CASSLGQNTEAFF
once,TRBJ1-1,TRBV5-1,NA,TGCGCCAGCAGCTTGGAACTTGGCAGGGCGACTGAAGCTTTCTTT,CASSLELGRATEAFF
few,TRBJ1-4,TRBV10-3,NA,TGTGCCACCCGGGACAATCGAAATGAAAAACTGTTTTTT,CATRDNRNEKLFF
few,TRBJ2-7,TRBV28,TRBD2,TGTGCCACCACCCCCTGGGGGGGGTACGAGCAGTACTTC,CATTPWGGYEQYF
NA,TRBJ1-2,TRBV5-4,NA,TGTGCCAGCAGCTTGCCGCGGGGGGCGCGAAGTGGCTACACCTTC,CASSLPRGARSGYTF
many,TRBJ2-7,TRBV5-6,NA,TGTGCCAGCAGCTTGGGCCGGGACGGACCCTACGAGCAGTACTTC,CASSLGRDGPYEQYF
few,TRBJ2-3,TRBV10-3,TRBD2,TGTGCCATCACTGAACTAGCGGGGGGTCCCTCTAGCACAGATACGCAGTATTTT,CAITELAGGPSSTDTQYF
NA,TRBJ2-5,TRBV2,NA,TGTGCCTCCCGGAGTGACCAAGAGACCCAGTACTTC,CASRSDQETQYF
NA,TRBJ2-3,TRBV7-2,TRBD2,TGTGCCAGCAGCCGATTCCTAGCGGAGAGCACAGATACGCAGTATTTT,CASSRFLAESTDTQYF
NA,TRBJ2-1,TRBV7-6,TRBD1,TGTGCCAGCAGCCTCGACAGGGTTGATGAGCAGTTCTTC,CASSLDRVDEQFF
NA,TRBJ2-1,TRBV5-1,NA,TGCGCCAGCAGGGAGAATACAGGGAGCCACAATGAGCAGTTCTTC,CASRENTGSHNEQFF
many,TRBJ2-6,TRBV6-1,NA,TGTGCCAGCAGTGAAGGCGGTATCGGCCACCCCTCTGGGGCCAACGTCCTGACTTTC,CASSEGGIGHPSGANVLTF
few,TRBJ2-5,TRBV4-3,NA,TGCGCCAGCAGCCGAGCCGTAGGAGTCGCGGAGACCCAGTACTTC,CASSRAVGVAETQYF
few,TRBJ1-2,TRBV5-1,NA,TGCGCCAGCAGCTTGGTTCAGGGCGGCTATGGCTACACCTTC,CASSLVQGGYGYTF
NA,TRBJ2-1,TRBV11-2,NA,TGTGCCAGCAGCGCGGACTTGGGGTTGGGTGAGCAGTTCTTC,CASSADLGLGEQFF
many,TRBJ2-5,TRBV18,NA,TGTGCCAGCTCACCACTCTCTGGCCCTGAGACCCAGTACTTC,CASSPLSGPETQYF
NA,TRBJ1-1,TRBV5-6,NA,TGTGCCAGCAGAGGGACGCGGAACACTGAAGCTTTCTTT,CASRGTRNTEAFF
few,TRBJ2-7,TRBV28,NA,TGTGCCAGCAGCGACGTCTGGGGCGAAACCTACGAGCAGTACTTC,CASSDVWGETYEQYF
few,TRBJ2-7,TRBV10-3,NA,TGTGCCACCGGAGAGGGTAGCGAGCAGTACTTC,CATGEGSEQYF
NA,TRBJ2-4,TRBV7-2,NA,TGTGCCAGCAGCTTGATGTCTTTATCAGGAAACATTCAGTACTTC,CASSLMSLSGNIQYF
NA,TRBJ2-7,TRBV10-3,TRBD1,TGTGCCATCAGCCGGACAGGGAAGTCGCTAGGGGAGCAGTACTTC,CAISRTGKSLGEQYF
NA,TRBJ1-5,TRBV28,NA,TGTGCCAGCACAACTGGGACAACAATAAATCAGCCCCAGCATTTT,CASTTGTTINQPQHF
NA,TRBJ2-5,TRBV5-1,NA,TGCGCCAGCAGCTTGCTAGGGGGAGAGACCCAGTACTTC,CASSLLGGETQYF
few,TRBJ2-5,TRBV6-6,NA,TGTGCCAGCAGGGGTGGCGAGACCCAGTACTTC,CASRGGETQYF
few,TRBJ2-7,TRBV28,NA,TGTGCCAGCGCCGACCTTCGGCGGAATCGGCAGTACTTC,CASADLRRNRQYF
NA,TRBJ1-1,TRBV2,TRBD1,TGTGCCAGCAGTGACCGGTTGACAGGGCTGAACACTGAAGCTTTCTTT,CASSDRLTGLNTEAFF
NA,TRBJ2-7,TRBV5-1,TRBD1,TGCGCCAGCAGCCCGACAGGGGCTTCCTACGAGCAGTACTTC,CASSPTGASYEQYF
few,TRBJ1-1,TRBV30,NA,TGTGCCTGGAGTTCGGGTCTAACAAACGCTGAAGCTTTCTTT,CAWSSGLTNAEAFF
few,TRBJ2-5,TRBV20-1,NA,TGCAGTGCTAGTGGACAAGAGACCCAGTACTTC,CSASGQETQYF
once,TRBJ2-7,TRBV6-6,TRBD1,TGTGCCAGCAGTTCGCCTGGGACAGGGGGCTACGAGCAGTACTTC,CASSSPGTGGYEQYF
once,TRBJ2-7,TRBV5-1,NA,TGCGCCAGCAGCGAAAGGGATATTGGCGAGCAGTACTTC,CASSERDIGEQYF
few,TRBJ2-7,TRBV7-2,NA,TGTGCCAGCAGCCAGCAGTGGGGGGCGACCTACGAGCAGTACTTC,CASSQQWGATYEQYF
few,TRBJ2-5,TRBV7-9,NA,TGTGCCAGCAGGGGGCCTCTGGAGGAGACCCAGTACTTC,CASRGPLEETQYF
few,TRBJ2-2,TRBV30,TRBD2,TGTGCCGGAGCGGGACTAGCGGGAGCGAGGAACACCGGGGAGCTGTTTTTT,CAGAGLAGARNTGELFF
NA,TRBJ2-6,TRBV30,NA,TGTGCCTGGATGGCGAGGTCTGGGGCCAACGTCCTGACTTTC,CAWMARSGANVLTF
NA,TRBJ2-3,TRBV29-1,NA,TGCAGCGTTGAAGATGCGAGGCTAGGACTAGATACGCAGTATTTT,CSVEDARLGLDTQYF
NA,TRBJ1-5,TRBV7-8,NA,TGTGCCAGCAGCCACGACAGTTATCAGCCCCAGCATTTT,CASSHDSYQPQHF
few,TRBJ2-5,TRBV29-1,TRBD2,TGCAGCCATCCTCGTGCGGGAGGGTTTGAGACCCAGTACTTC,CSHPRAGGFETQYF
NA,TRBJ2-7,TRBV6-5,TRBD2,TGTGCCAGCAGAGCTAGCGGGAGGGCCCGCGAGCAGTACTTC,CASRASGRAREQYF
few,TRBJ2-5,TRBV30,TRBD2,TGTGCCTGGAGGATTAGCGGGGTCGGGGACCAGTACTTC,CAWRISGVGDQYF